This T cell receptor beta chain stems from a study of identical twins. A remark on this clonotype: Its antigen is as yet unknown.

Whole-study results and caveats: Compared with unrelated sharing, twin-shared out-of-frame alpha sequences had more low-probability sequences. A partial confounding effect on zero-insertion analyses could come from invariant MAIT and iNKT cells. With abundant cord blood beta clonotypes, insertions were fewer; memory repertoires showed no such pattern.

Unique molecular identifiers were present on the cDNA, which also gained a universal primer site by template switching. Via MiXCR, TCRdb re-called the 5' RACE reads, giving one row per CDR3 protein. The profile covers 1.5 million to 2 million distinct CDR3 sequences, with roughly 35% appearing a single time and around 0.3% taken by the ten largest. The CDR3 loop spans 17 amino acids. From germline, CDR1 is DFQATT and CDR2 SNEGSKA (reference sequence). Specimen: cord blood. The clonotype was recovered from a newborn girl in good health. The V gene is TRBV20-1, the J gene TRBJ2-1, with D perhaps matching TRBD1 (6 bases). The J call may be faulty, since TRBJ2-7 better matches the DNA end. The CDR3 nucleotides are TGCAGTGCTAGAGATCTCGGGACACTGAGCTCCTACAATGAGCAGTACTTC. Translated, it gives CSARDLGTLSSYNEQYF.